Listed below are T cell receptor beta chains from one sample, sequenced in a study of cytomegalovirus exposure and HLA in healthy donors. Libraries were prepared by immunoSEQ multiplex PCR; TCRdb keeps only in-frame clonotypes and omits some of them. This table has around 120,000 clones, roughly 82% appearing once. The sample was PBMCs. These receptors came from a young man in good health and CMV-seronegative. Each CDR3 is given with its conserved first and last residue. The D gene is left open where the match is weak. Clone size is given for some rows only: seen once, a few or many times, or a class if the clone is expanded.

J gene,V gene,D gene,clone size,CDR3 DNA,CDR3 protein
TRBJ1-1,TRBV6-6,.,.,TGTGCCAGCAGCCGTCCCAGAGGGGGAATGAACACTGAAGCTTTCTTT,CASSRPRGGMNTEAFF
TRBJ1-2,TRBV6-1,TRBD1,.,TGTGCCAGCATTTCCCGACAGGGCTATGGCTACACCTTC,CASISRQGYGYTF
TRBJ2-5,TRBV5-1,TRBD1,once,TGCGCCAGCAGCTCCGAGGACAGGGGTGAGACCCAGTACTTC,CASSSEDRGETQYF
TRBJ2-3,TRBV5-1,TRBD2,.,TGCGCCAGCTTGAGCGGGGGGAGCACAGATACGCAGTATTTT,CASLSGGSTDTQYF
TRBJ1-3,TRBV5-1,.,.,TGCGCCAGCGACCGACACGCCATATATTTT,CASDRHAIYF
TRBJ2-7,TRBV12-5,.,.,TGTGCTAGTGGCCCCGGACTAACCTACGAGCAGTACTTC,CASGPGLTYEQYF
TRBJ2-1,TRBV6-4,TRBD2,.,TGTGCCAGCAGTGAACTAGCGGGAGGGCCGGAGGAGCAGTTCTTC,CASSELAGGPEEQFF
TRBJ2-1,TRBV6-1,TRBD2,.,TGTGCCAGCAGTGGATTAGCGGGAGGGATCTACAATGAGCAGTTCTTC,CASSGLAGGIYNEQFF
TRBJ2-7,TRBV4-1,TRBD2,.,TGCGCCAGCAGCCAAGGACTAGCGGGAGGGCCCCCCTACGAGCAGTACTTC,CASSQGLAGGPPYEQYF
TRBJ2-1,TRBV27,.,.,TGTGCCAGCAGTCAGGGGGCTAGCGGTGAGTTCTTC,CASSQGASGEFF
TRBJ2-3,TRBV7-9,TRBD1,.,TGTGCCAGCAGCATTGGACAGGGGACAGATACGCAGTATTTT,CASSIGQGTDTQYF
TRBJ1-2,TRBV5-1,.,.,TGCGCCAGCAGCTTGGGAGGCAGGGTGGACTATGGCTACACCTTC,CASSLGGRVDYGYTF
TRBJ1-6,TRBV27,.,.,TGTGCCAGCAGCGGGGGGACCCTTAATTCACCCCTCCACTTT,CASSGGTLNSPLHF
TRBJ1-1,TRBV9,TRBD1,.,TGTGCCAGCAGCGTAGTTACAGGGGGAATGAACACTGAAGCTTTCTTT,CASSVVTGGMNTEAFF
TRBJ1-2,TRBV2,TRBD1,.,TGTGCCAGCAGACCCGGACAGGGAGGTTCCTATGGCTACACCTTC,CASRPGQGGSYGYTF
TRBJ1-3,TRBV15,.,.,TGTGCCACCAGCACAAGGACAAGCTCTGGAAACACCATATATTTT,CATSTRTSSGNTIYF
TRBJ2-2,TRBV19,TRBD2,.,TGTGCCAGTAGTTCACCCGGGGGAGGGGACACCGGGGAGCTGTTTTTT,CASSSPGGGDTGELFF
TRBJ2-7,TRBV4-2,.,.,TGTGCCAGCAGCCAAGATGGAGGGGGGGGGTGGTACTTC,CASSQDGGGGWYF
TRBJ1-1,TRBV10-3,TRBD1,few,TGTGCCATCAGTGGCAGGGGGGACACTGAAGCTTTCTTT,CAISGRGDTEAFF
TRBJ2-7,TRBV5-1,TRBD1,.,TGCGCCAGCAGCCGGGACAGGGGCTCCTACGAGCAGTACTTC,CASSRDRGSYEQYF
TRBJ2-7,TRBV30,.,.,TGTGCCTGGAGTGGAGGGCTATACGAGCAGTACTTC,CAWSGGLYEQYF
TRBJ2-4,TRBV30,TRBD1,.,TGTGCCTTCTTGGACAGGCAGCACAAAAACATTCAGTACTTC,CAFLDRQHKNIQYF
TRBJ1-1,TRBV4-1,.,.,TGCGCCAGCAGCAGGCCCGGGACACAGAACACTGAAGCTTTCTTT,CASSRPGTQNTEAFF
TRBJ1-1,TRBV5-1,TRBD1,.,TGCGCCAGCAGCCGGGACAGAACGAACACTGAAGCTTTCTTT,CASSRDRTNTEAFF
TRBJ2-5,TRBV4-2,TRBD1,.,TGTGCCAGCAGCCAAATGGGACAGCAAGAGACCCAGTACTTC,CASSQMGQQETQYF
TRBJ1-6,TRBV19,.,.,TGTGCCAGTAGTACCGCGCCTACTTATAATTCACCCCTCCACTTT,CASSTAPTYNSPLHF
TRBJ2-7,TRBV27,TRBD1,.,TGTGCCAGCAGTCACGGGACAGACTACGAGCAGTACTTC,CASSHGTDYEQYF
TRBJ2-1,TRBV5-4,TRBD2,.,TGTGCCAGCATCAAACGTCCGGGACTAGCGGGAGACAATGAGCAGTTCTTC,CASIKRPGLAGDNEQFF
TRBJ2-7,TRBV6-5,.,.,TGTGCCAGCAGTTACTCCCACACCGAGCAGTACTTC,CASSYSHTEQYF
TRBJ1-2,TRBV10-3,.,.,TGTGCCATCAGTGAGGGGGGGTACTATGGCTACACCTTC,CAISEGGYYGYTF
TRBJ2-2,TRBV5-1,TRBD1,few,TGCGCCAGCAGCTTGGGGGACAGCCACACCGGGGAGCTGTTTTTT,CASSLGDSHTGELFF
TRBJ1-5,TRBV4-1,.,once,TGCGCCAGCAGCCAAGCGGTATACAATCAGCCCCAGCATTTT,CASSQAVYNQPQHF
TRBJ2-1,TRBV5-1,.,.,TGCGCCAGCAGCTTGGTCCCCGGGAGCTCCTACAATGAGCAGTTCTTC,CASSLVPGSSYNEQFF
TRBJ2-7,TRBV7-6,.,.,TGTGCCAGCAGCTCACGCCAGGGGGGCTCCTACGAGCAGTACTTC,CASSSRQGGSYEQYF
TRBJ2-4,TRBV6-1,.,.,TGTGCCAGCAGCGATCACATTAGGACTTTTCAGTACTTC,CASSDHIRTFQYF
TRBJ1-2,TRBV30,TRBD1,.,TGTGCCTGCGGACCGCAAGACAGGGCCCACTATGGCTACACCTTC,CACGPQDRAHYGYTF
TRBJ2-2,TRBV19,TRBD1,.,TGTGCCAGCGGGACAGGGGAGGACGGGGAGCTGTTTTTT,CASGTGEDGELFF
TRBJ2-5,TRBV7-6,TRBD2,.,TGTGCCAGCAGCCAAGCGGGGGGCCGCCAAGAGACCCAGTACTTC,CASSQAGGRQETQYF
TRBJ1-1,TRBV6-1,.,large,TGTGCCAGCACCACTAGAGGGACTGAAGCTTTCTTT,CASTTRGTEAFF
TRBJ2-3,TRBV10-1,.,.,TGCGCCAGCAGTGAATCGTCGGGATCGGCAGATACGCAGTATTTT,CASSESSGSADTQYF
TRBJ1-5,TRBV11-2,.,.,TGTGCCAGCAGCTTAGATCGACAGAGCAATCAGCCCCAGCATTTT,CASSLDRQSNQPQHF
TRBJ1-2,TRBV2,TRBD1,.,TGTGCCAGCACAGTTGGACAGGGTGGGCTTGGCTACACCTTC,CASTVGQGGLGYTF
TRBJ2-7,TRBV5-1,TRBD1,.,TGCGCCAGCAGCTTGGGCTGGACAGGGGCCTCCTACGAGCAGTACTTC,CASSLGWTGASYEQYF
TRBJ2-2,TRBV11-2,.,few,TGTGCCAGCAGCTTAGATCTCCTGGCAAACACCGGGGAGCTGTTTTTT,CASSLDLLANTGELFF
TRBJ2-7,TRBV19,TRBD1,.,TGTGCCAGTAGTATAGGGACAGGGAGTCTCGAGCAGTACTTC,CASSIGTGSLEQYF
TRBJ2-1,TRBV5-4,TRBD2,.,TGTGCCAGCAGCTTTAGCGGGGGGGCTTTGGATGAGCAGTTCTTC,CASSFSGGALDEQFF
TRBJ2-2,TRBV7-7,TRBD1,.,TGTGCCAGCAGCTCAAACCGGGACAGGGGGTCAGGCACCGGGGAGCTGTTTTTT,CASSSNRDRGSGTGELFF
TRBJ2-7,TRBV15,TRBD2,.,TGTGCCACCAGCAGAGGATTAGCGGGTCCCTACGAGCAGTACTTC,CATSRGLAGPYEQYF
TRBJ1-2,TRBV7-9,TRBD1,few,TGTGCCAGCAGCTTAGCTGGGACAGGGCGCGGCTACACCTTC,CASSLAGTGRGYTF
TRBJ2-7,TRBV6-6,.,.,TGTGCCAGCGAGGGACAAGCGAGCTCCTACGAGCAGTACTTC,CASEGQASSYEQYF
TRBJ2-7,TRBV5-1,TRBD2,.,TGCGCCAGCAGCCCTAGCGGGGGGGAATACGAGCAGTACTTC,CASSPSGGEYEQYF
TRBJ1-5,TRBV6-5,.,.,TGTGCCAGCAGCCCTACAGGGATTAGCAATCAGCCCCAGCATTTT,CASSPTGISNQPQHF
TRBJ1-2,TRBV19,TRBD1,.,TGTGCCAGTAGTATAGGACAGGGTCGGGGCTACACCTTC,CASSIGQGRGYTF
TRBJ1-4,TRBV5-4,.,.,TGTGCCAGCAGCTTTTTCGGGGGAAGGGAAAAACTGTTTTTT,CASSFFGGREKLFF
TRBJ1-2,TRBV5-6,TRBD1,.,TGTGCCAGCAGCTGGACAGGGGCGATTGGCTACACCTTC,CASSWTGAIGYTF
TRBJ1-5,TRBV28,TRBD1,few,TGTGCCAGTACCACAGGGGGCAATCAGCCCCAGCATTTT,CASTTGGNQPQHF
TRBJ1-1,TRBV19,.,.,TGTGCCAGTAGCCAGGGGTCTGGCACTGAAGCTTTCTTT,CASSQGSGTEAFF
TRBJ1-5,TRBV5-5,.,.,TGTGCCAGCAGCTTGAGGGGGAGTAACAATCAGCCCCAGCATTTT,CASSLRGSNNQPQHF
TRBJ1-2,TRBV6-6,TRBD1,once,TGTGCCAGCAGTTACCTGGGACAGGGTTACGGCTACACCTTC,CASSYLGQGYGYTF